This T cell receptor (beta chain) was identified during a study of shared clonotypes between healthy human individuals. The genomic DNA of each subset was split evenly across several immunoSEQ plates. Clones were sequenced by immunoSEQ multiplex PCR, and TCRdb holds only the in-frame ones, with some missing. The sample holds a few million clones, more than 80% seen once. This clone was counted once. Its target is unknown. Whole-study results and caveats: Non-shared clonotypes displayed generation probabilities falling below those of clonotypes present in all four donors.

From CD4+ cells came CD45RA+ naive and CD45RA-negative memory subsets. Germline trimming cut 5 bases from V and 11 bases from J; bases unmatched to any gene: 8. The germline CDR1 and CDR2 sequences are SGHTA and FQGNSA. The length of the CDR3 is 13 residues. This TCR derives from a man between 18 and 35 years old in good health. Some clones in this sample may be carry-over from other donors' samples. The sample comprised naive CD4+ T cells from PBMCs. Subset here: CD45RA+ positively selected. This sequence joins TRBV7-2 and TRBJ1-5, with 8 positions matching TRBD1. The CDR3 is CASSIEDRGTQHF. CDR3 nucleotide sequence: TGTGCCAGCAGCATAGAAGACAGGGGAACCCAGCATTTT.